Listed below are T cell receptor beta chains from one sample, sequenced in a study of blood T cell repertoires in COVID-19. Repertoires were generated with immunoSEQ multiplex PCR, while TCRdb's copy carries only in-frame clones and drops some. Among 250,000 to 300,000 clones listed, 80% to 90% were seen once. Sequences were obtained from peripheral blood. The receptors here all came from a woman aged 30 to 39 with COVID-19, enrolled during active disease. Both conserved end residues are part of each CDR3. Clone size, where shown, is once, few, many, or a class for clones that have expanded.

TRBJ2-7 | . | TRBV9 | CASSVSGGSSYEQYF
TRBJ1-1 | . | TRBV12-5 | CASGLRGQNTEAFF
TRBJ2-7 | few | TRBV7-9 | CATAIGGSSYEQYF
TRBJ1-2 | . | TRBV7-9 | CASSPQAGWLDYGYTF
TRBJ1-6 | few | TRBV10-1 | CASSARDSPLHF
TRBJ1-5 | . | TRBV12-3/TRBV12-4 | CASSTQGNQPQHF
TRBJ2-4 | . | TRBV6-4 | CASSDRGRGKNIQYF
TRBJ2-7 | . | TRBV11-2 | CASSSTSGGAVEQYF
TRBJ2-7 | . | TRBV7-2 | CASSLLATSPLSYEQYF
TRBJ1-5 | . | TRBV6-5 | CASSQTGDHQPQHF
TRBJ1-5 | . | TRBV12-3/TRBV12-4 | CASDGQGNQPQHF
TRBJ1-1 | few | TRBV6-4 | CASSFTVDTEAFF
TRBJ2-1 | . | TRBV27 | CASSLLAGARGEQFF
TRBJ2-5 | . | TRBV5-1 | CASSGRVYGETQYF
TRBJ2-1 | . | TRBV2 | CASSEGLGPYNEQFF
TRBJ2-3 | . | TRBV7-9 | CASSHRGPDTQYF
TRBJ2-1 | . | TRBV5-4 | CASSLGGAHEQFF
TRBJ2-2 | . | TRBV7-6 | CASSFGTGTGELFF
TRBJ1-3 | . | TRBV7-9 | CASSLDQTRNTIYF
TRBJ2-5 | . | TRBV5-5 | CASSRDNEETQYF
TRBJ2-3 | . | TRBV4-1 | CASSQVQDMSTDTQYF
TRBJ2-2 | . | TRBV2 | CASRGQGSVTGELFF